Following are 18 T cell receptor beta chains from one sample sequenced in a study of blood T cell repertoires in COVID-19. Assay: immunoSEQ multiplex PCR; the TCRdb copy retains only in-frame clones and omits some. The table shows 250,000 to 350,000 clones, with around 90% occurring only once. Sample: peripheral blood. Source of these receptors: a woman aged 30 to 39 with COVID-19, enrolled during active disease.

V usage is TRBV7-6 and J usage is TRBJ2-7; TRBD2 matches 7 bases. With V trimmed by 0 bases and J by 7 bases, 9 bases remained unmatched. CDR3 length: 15 residues. The germline V gene has CDR1 SGHVS and CDR2 FNYEAQ. The CDR3, as DNA: TGTGCCAGCAGCTTAGCGGGGAGGGCACTGAGGGAGCAGTACTTC. It codes for CASSLAGRALREQYF. Looking up the rest from reference TRBV7-6 and TRBJ2-7 gives the full variable domain: GAGVSQSPRYKVTKRGQDVALRCDPISGHVSLYWYRQALGQGPEFLTYFNYEAQQDKSGLPNDRFSAERPEGSISTLTIQRTEQRDSAMYRCASSLAGRALREQYFGPGTRLTVT.

This chain joins TRBV6-5 and TRBJ2-2, with unresolved D. This CDR3 contains 14 residues. Per the germline V gene, CDR1 is MNHEY and CDR2 is SVGAGI. V was cut by 8 bases and J by 3 bases, with 13 bases left in between. CDR3 sequence (DNA): TGTGCCAGCGGAGCCGGTTTGGACACCGGGGAGCTGTTTTTT. Protein sequence: CASGAGLDTGELFF.

V gene TRBV2 combines with J gene TRBJ1-1; a possible D gene is TRBD1 (5 bases). CDR1 and CDR2 (germline): SNHLY, FYNNEI. The germline V and J ends were trimmed by 6 bases and 3 bases, with 14 bases remaining between them. The CDR3 has 14 residues. The CDR3 loop reads CASSSGLGYTEAFF. In DNA form, the CDR3 reads TGTGCCAGCAGCTCAGGGTTAGGTTACACTGAAGCTTTCTTT.

The sample holds one count of this clone. This rearrangement joins TRBV11-3 to TRBJ2-5; the D gene is possibly TRBD1 (6 bases). The CDR3 is made up of 15 amino acids. V was cut by 1 base and J by 5 bases, with 14 bases left in between. Germline lookup yields CDR1 SGHNT and CDR2 YENEEA. The CDR3 sequence is CASSLGQQGLETQYF. The CDR3, as DNA: TGTGCCAGCAGCTTAGGACAGCAGGGGCTGGAGACCCAGTACTTC.

The rearrangement links TRBV3-1 (or the pseudogene TRBV3-2) to TRBJ2-1, with TRBD2 identical over 9 bases. Germline V gives CDR1 LGHDT, CDR2 YNNKEL (reference sequence). The trim removed 0 bases at V and 8 bases at J, leaving 8 bases unmatched. CDR3 size: 16 residues. The DNA for the CDR3 is TGTGCCAGCAGCCAAGATAGAGGACTAGCGCGCCATGAGCAGTTCTTC. It specifies CASSQDRGLARHEQFF.

As for this clone: As the CDR3 is not closed by the conserved phenylalanine or tryptophan, this likely results from a read error. It is unclear where the CDR3 begins or ends on the DNA, so no DNA is shown, and the CDR3 is as TCRdb lists it. The chain is built from TRBV10-2 and TRBJ2-7; TRBD2, as called in the table, went unchecked against the DNA. Germline V CDR1 and CDR2: WSHSY, SAAADI. With termini counted, the CDR3 has 12 amino acids. The CDR3 sequence: CASSDRGGRENL.

Comments on this clone: The same CDR3 is also encoded by other DNA sequences in this sample. The rearrangement uses TRBV10-3 and TRBJ2-7; D is ambiguous. Germline V CDR1 and CDR2: ENHRY, SYGVKD. This CDR3 comprises 11 residues. The germline V and J ends were trimmed by 10 bases and 4 bases, with 11 bases remaining between them. CDR3: CATCQAYEQYF. The CDR3 coding sequence is TGTGCCACCTGTCAGGCTTACGAGCAGTACTTC.

V and J are TRBV9 and TRBJ1-6; D not certain. CDR1 SGDLS and CDR2 YYNGEE come from the germline V gene. The CDR3 has 15 amino acids. Trimming removed 0 bases at V and 7 bases at J, with 11 bases between. The CDR3 protein is CASSVGVTKNSPLHF. DNA for the CDR3: TGTGCCAGCAGCGTAGGTGTTACTAAGAATTCACCCCTCCACTTT.

The rearrangement uses TRBV20-1 and TRBJ2-7; D is possibly TRBD2 (6 bases). The germline gives CDR1 DFQATT, CDR2 SNEGSKA (reference sequence). Trimming took 3 bases from V and 3 from J, leaving 9 bases between them. CDR3 length: 12 amino acids. CDR3 in amino acids: CSASKDYYEQYF. The CDR3 bases are TGCAGTGCTAGTAAGGACTACTACGAGCAGTACTTC.

The chain uses TRBV27 and TRBJ2-5, with 12 bases matching TRBD2. CDR1 and CDR2 (germline): MNHEY, SMNVEV (reference sequence). V dropped 4 bases and J dropped 2; count of bases not matched to a gene: 5. There are 16 residues in the CDR3. The CDR3 DNA reads TGTGCCAGCAGTTCTCTACTAGCGGGAGGACAAGAGACCCAGTACTTC. The encoded protein is CASSSLLAGGQETQYF.

The rearrangement links TRBV27 to TRBJ1-3, with a tentative D call TRBD1 (5 bases). The CDR3 extends over 14 amino acids. V was shortened by 4 bases and J by 0 bases, with 7 bases between the two germline ends. Germline CDR1 and CDR2: MNHEY and SMNVEV (reference sequence). In DNA, the CDR3 is TGTGCCAGCAGTTCGGGGGACTCTGGAAACACCATATATTTT. Translated: CASSSGDSGNTIYF.

J is TRBJ1-5 and V is TRBV11-2; D is unclear. Germline V gives CDR1 SGHAT, CDR2 FQNNGV. Deletions cut 5 bases from V and 4 bases from J, with 15 bases between. The CDR3 loop spans 15 amino acids. The CDR3 nucleotides are TGTGCCAGCAGCGTAACAGTCGGTGGGAATCAGCCCCAGCATTTT. Translated: CASSVTVGGNQPQHF.

The chain couples TRBV2 to TRBJ2-7, with TRBD2 as a possible D gene (6 bases). Germline CDR1 SNHLY, CDR2 FYNNEI. The germline V and J ends were trimmed by 4 bases and 2 bases, with 9 bases remaining between them. This CDR3 region has 13 residues. In nucleotides, the CDR3 is TGTGCCAGCAGTGTCGGAGGGCCCTACGAGCAGTACTTC. It specifies CASSVGGPYEQYF.

The rearrangement joins TRBV14 to TRBJ1-2; the match to TRBD1 covers 7 bases. Per germline, CDR1 SGHDN and CDR2 FVKESK. Trimming cost V 4 bases and J 7 bases; bases outside gene matches: 6. This CDR3 spans 13 amino acids. The CDR3 DNA sequence: TGTGCCAGCAGCCCCAGACAGGGCTCTGGCTACACCTTC. This encodes CASSPRQGSGYTF.

The rearrangement links TRBV19 to TRBJ2-5, with 9 bases lining up with TRBD2. V was pared by 7 bases and J by 1 base, with 10 bases of the junction left unmatched. The CDR3 length is 16 residues. In germline, CDR1 is LNHDA, CDR2 SQIVND (reference sequence). CDR3 sequence: CASKRTAGLAQETQYF. In DNA form, the CDR3 reads TGTGCCAGTAAACGAACAGCGGGACTAGCCCAAGAGACCCAGTACTTC.

V is TRBV5-4 and J is TRBJ2-7; TRBD1 agrees at 8 bases. CDR1 and CDR2 from the germline V gene are SGHNT and YYREEE (reference sequence). This CDR3 spans 14 amino acids. V trimming: 2 bases; J trimming: 6 bases; junction bases outside the gene matches: 7. The CDR3 here is CASSFGQGALEQYF. In nucleotides, the CDR3 is TGTGCCAGCAGCTTCGGGCAGGGGGCACTCGAGCAGTACTTC.

Comments on this clone: The same CDR3 is also encoded by other DNA sequences in this sample. The CDR3 DNA is TGTGCCTGGAGCCCGGGACAGGGGAATTCACCCCTCCACTTT. Its translation: CAWSPGQGNSPLHF. The chain couples TRBV30 to TRBJ1-6, with 10 bases fitting TRBD1. The CDR3 runs 14 residues. The junction had 3 bases not matched to a gene; V was cut back by 3 bases and J by 7 bases. Germline V gene lookup returns CDR1 GTSNPN and CDR2 SVGIG (reference sequence).

The V call is TRBV27, the J call TRBJ2-7; 13 bases are shared with TRBD2. With 5 bases clipped from V and 7 bases from J, the junction kept 5 bases outside the gene matches. Germline loops: CDR1 MNHEY, CDR2 SMNVEV (reference sequence). CDR3 size: 14 residues. CDR3: CASSPQTSGREQYF. Here the CDR3 DNA reads TGTGCCAGCAGTCCTCAGACTAGCGGGAGGGAGCAGTACTTC.